This TCR beta chain was profiled in a study of T cell responses to AZD1222 COVID-19 vaccine. Study-level results: Donors, mostly white British, included more females; clonal diversity was possibly underestimated.

This clone has only a few counts. Its target is not known. Sequencing was performed with immunoSEQ multiplex PCR; in TCRdb, only in-frame clones are kept and a portion is missing. The table has about 140,000 clones, 90% seen once. The sequenced sample was peripheral blood, obtained on day 0 of AZD1222 vaccination. The clonotype was recovered from an adult in good health.

CDR3 residues: CASSLGVDSPLHF. CDR3 in DNA: TGTGCCAGCAGCTTGGGGGTAGATTCACCCCTCCACTTT. The chain has TRBV7-2 and TRBJ1-6; tentative D call: TRBD1 (5 bases). V dropped 3 bases and J dropped 8 bases, with 8 bases sitting between them. Per germline, CDR1 SGHTA and CDR2 FQGNSA. The CDR3 loop spans 13 amino acids.